These 4 T cell receptor beta chains were sequenced from one sample in a study of human T cells and chemical hapten exposure. TCRdb reanalysed the RACE reads using MiXCR and keeps one entry per CDR3 protein. The sample gives roughly 100,000 distinct CDR3 sequences, 10% to 13% of which show up once; approximately 3.1% is in the top ten. Time point in this sample: pre-sensitization, week 0. Treatment defined: therapeutic diphenylcyclopropenone sensitization with weekly scalp DPC. The specimen was whole blood, collected in connection with sensitization to the hapten diphenylcyclopropenone (DPC). These receptors were collected from a woman aged 55-70 years with alopecia areata. Some clones in this sample may be carry-over from other donors' samples.

This clonotype has more than one count but fewer than ten. The chain is built from TRBV7-8 and TRBJ2-5, with D perhaps TRBD1 (6 bases). Trimming stripped 3 bases from V and 8 bases from J, with 10 bases between. In germline, CDR1 is SGHVS, CDR2 FQNEAQ. This CDR3 region has 12 residues. Here the CDR3 DNA reads TGTGCCAGCAGCTTTGCAGGGGCAACCCAGTACTTC. Its protein is CASSFAGATQYF.

This clonotype was observed a few times. The V call is TRBV7-9, the J call TRBJ1-1; no clear D. Trimming shortened V by 2 bases and J by 1 base, and 8 bases separated the two germline ends. Germline CDR1 is SEHNR and CDR2 is FQNEAQ (reference sequence). This CDR3 region has 14 residues. This CDR3 is CASSLMAENTEAFF. The CDR3 DNA reads TGTGCCAGCAGCTTAATGGCAGAGAACACTGAAGCTTTCTTT.

The sample holds many counts of this clonotype. This sequence joins TRBV5-6 and TRBJ1-2, with no clear D. This CDR3 is built from 12 residues. Between the trimmed V and J ends, which lost 3 bases and 8 bases, there was a span of 11 bases. Germline CDR1 and CDR2: SGHDT and YYEEEE. CDR3 in DNA: TGTGCCAGCAGCTCCCTACCTGGGGGCTACACCTTC. This gives the protein CASSSLPGGYTF.

The chain has TRBV2 and TRBJ2-2; 7 nucleotides align to TRBD1. The length of the CDR3 is 15 residues. Looked up from germline, CDR1 is SNHLY and CDR2 is FYNNEI. V was clipped by 4 bases and J by 4 bases; unmatched bases: 6. For the CDR3, the DNA is TGTGCCAGCAGTGTCAGGGGGTTTTCCACCGGGGAGCTGTTTTTT. Protein sequence: CASSVRGFSTGELFF. Together with reference TRBV2 and TRBJ2-2, the CDR3 gives the full variable domain: EPEVTQTPSHQVTQMGQEVILRCVPISNHLYFYWYRQILGQKVEFLVSFYNNEISEKSEIFDDQFSVERPDGSNFTLKIRSTKLEDSAMYFCASSVRGFSTGELFFGEGSRLTVL.